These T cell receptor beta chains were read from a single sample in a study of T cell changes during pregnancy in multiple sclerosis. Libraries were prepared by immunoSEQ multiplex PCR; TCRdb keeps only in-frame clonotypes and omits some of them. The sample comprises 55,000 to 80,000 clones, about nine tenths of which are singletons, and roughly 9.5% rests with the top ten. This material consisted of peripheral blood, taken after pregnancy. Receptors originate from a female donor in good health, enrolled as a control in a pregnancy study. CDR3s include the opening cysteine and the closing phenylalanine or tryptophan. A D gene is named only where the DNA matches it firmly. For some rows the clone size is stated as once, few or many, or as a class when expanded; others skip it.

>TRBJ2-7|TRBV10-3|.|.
CAISARQSLYEQYF
TGTGCCATCAGTGCAAGACAGTCTCTCTACGAGCAGTACTTC
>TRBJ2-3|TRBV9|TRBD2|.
CASSPRTSGGLDTQYF
TGTGCCAGCAGCCCTCGGACTAGCGGGGGTTTAGATACGCAGTATTTT
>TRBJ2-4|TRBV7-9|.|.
CASTLSGGVAKNIQYF
TGTGCCAGCACCCTCTCCGGCGGGGTAGCCAAAAACATTCAGTACTTC
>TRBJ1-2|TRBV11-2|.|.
CASSLDPRPYGYTF
TGTGCCAGCAGCTTAGACCCGCGCCCCTATGGCTACACCTTC
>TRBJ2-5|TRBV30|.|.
CAWSLTGTQYF
TGTGCCTGGAGCCTCACCGGGACCCAGTACTTC
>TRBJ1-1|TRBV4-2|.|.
CASSQDVNLKEVEAFF
TGTGCCAGCAGCCAAGATGTAAATTTGAAGGAGGTTGAAGCTTTCTTT
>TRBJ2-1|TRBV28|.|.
CASTLQKVAASPYNEQFF
TGTGCCAGCACCCTGCAAAAGGTCGCGGCTAGCCCTTACAATGAGCAGTTCTTC
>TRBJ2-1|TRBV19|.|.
CASRRTDNEQFF
TGTGCCAGTAGGAGGACAGACAATGAGCAGTTCTTC
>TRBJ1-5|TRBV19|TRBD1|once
CASSAGQGNQPQHF
TGTGCCAGTAGTGCGGGACAGGGAAATCAGCCCCAGCATTTT
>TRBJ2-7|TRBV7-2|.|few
CASSRARGREQYF
TGTGCCAGCAGCAGAGCACGGGGTCGCGAGCAGTACTTC
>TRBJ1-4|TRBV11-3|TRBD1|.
CASSSETGGSPKLFF
TGTGCCAGCAGCTCCGAGACAGGGGGCAGTCCAAAACTGTTTTTT
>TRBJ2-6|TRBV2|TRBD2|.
CASSGLAGGYGANVLTF
TGTGCCAGCAGTGGACTAGCGGGAGGGTATGGGGCCAACGTCCTGACTTTC
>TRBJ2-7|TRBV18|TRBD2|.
CASSLGTSISYEQYF
TGTGCCAGCTCCCTCGGGACTAGCATCTCCTACGAGCAGTACTTC
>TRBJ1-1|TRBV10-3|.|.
CAISVREGMNTEAFF
TGTGCCATCAGTGTCAGGGAAGGGATGAACACTGAAGCTTTCTTT
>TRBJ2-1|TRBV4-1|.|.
CAPRGIPLMPPFF
TGCGCCCCACGGGGAATCCCCCTGATGCCCCCGTTCTTC
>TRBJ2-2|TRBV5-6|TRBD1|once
CASSFRGTGELFF
TGTGCCAGCAGCTTCAGGGGGACCGGGGAGCTGTTTTTT
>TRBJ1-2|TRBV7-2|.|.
CASSLVRERYGYTF
TGTGCCAGCAGCTTAGTTCGGGAGAGATATGGCTACACCTTC
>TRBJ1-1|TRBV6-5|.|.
CASSYKGSGTEAFF
TGTGCCAGCAGTTACAAGGGGTCAGGCACTGAAGCTTTCTTT
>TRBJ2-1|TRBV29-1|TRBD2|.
CSVGGRATYNEQFF
TGCAGCGTTGGCGGGAGGGCCACCTACAATGAGCAGTTCTTC
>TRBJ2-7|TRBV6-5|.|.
CASSTWTGSYEQYF
TGTGCCAGCAGTACATGGACTGGCTCCTACGAGCAGTACTTC
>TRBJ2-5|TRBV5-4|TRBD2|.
CASSLGLAGVQETQYF
TGTGCCAGCAGCTTGGGACTAGCGGGGGTGCAAGAGACCCAGTACTTC
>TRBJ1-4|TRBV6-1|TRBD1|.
CASSYTGGGNEKLFF
TGTGCCAGCAGCTATACAGGGGGGGGAAATGAAAAACTGTTTTTT
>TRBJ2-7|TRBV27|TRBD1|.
CASSLVNLRQGEVAPYEQYF
TGTGCCAGCAGTTTGGTAAACCTAAGACAGGGGGAAGTTGCCCCCTACGAGCAGTACTTC
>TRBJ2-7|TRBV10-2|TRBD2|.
CASSAGGEQYF
TGCGCCAGCAGTGCGGGAGGGGAGCAGTACTTC
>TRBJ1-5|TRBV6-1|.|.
CANGGGINQPQHF
TGTGCCAACGGAGGAGGGATCAATCAGCCCCAGCATTTT
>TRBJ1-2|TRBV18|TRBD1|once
CASSHRQGSYGGYTF
TGTGCCAGCTCGCACAGACAGGGCTCTTACGGTGGCTACACCTTC
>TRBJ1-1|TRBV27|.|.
CASSRPGVLNTEAFF
TGTGCCAGCAGCCGGCCCGGGGTTCTGAACACTGAAGCTTTCTTT
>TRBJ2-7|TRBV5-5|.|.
CASSLIALYEQYF
TGTGCCAGCAGCTTAATTGCCCTCTACGAGCAGTACTTC
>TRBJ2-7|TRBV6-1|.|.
CASYGRDSYEQYF
TGTGCCAGCTACGGCAGGGACTCCTACGAGCAGTACTTC
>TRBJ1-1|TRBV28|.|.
CASSSDRENTEAFF
TGTGCCAGCAGTTCGGACCGGGAGAACACTGAAGCTTTCTTT
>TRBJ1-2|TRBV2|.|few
CASRLLQSAGYTF
TGTGCCAGCAGACTTCTACAGTCCGCAGGCTACACCTTC
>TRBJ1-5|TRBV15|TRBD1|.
CATSVPRDRGPLWPQHF
TGTGCCACCAGCGTACCCCGGGACAGGGGGCCACTCTGGCCCCAGCATTTT
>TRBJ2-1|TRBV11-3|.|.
CASSPERLGGNEQFF
TGTGCCAGCAGCCCCGAGAGGTTGGGAGGCAATGAGCAGTTCTTC
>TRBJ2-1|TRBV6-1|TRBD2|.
CASSGRDYLYNEQFF
TGTGCCAGCAGTGGCCGGGACTACCTATACAATGAGCAGTTCTTC
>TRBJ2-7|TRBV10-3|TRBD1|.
CAISSGTAYYEQYF
TGTGCCATCAGTTCCGGGACAGCATATTACGAGCAGTACTTC
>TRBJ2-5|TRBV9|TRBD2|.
CASSDVAGGPYETQYF
TGTGCCAGCAGCGATGTAGCGGGAGGGCCTTATGAGACCCAGTACTTC
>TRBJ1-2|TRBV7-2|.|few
CASSRPRRASYGYTF
TGTGCCAGCAGCCGTCCCCGGCGGGCCTCCTATGGCTACACCTTC
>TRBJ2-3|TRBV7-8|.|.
CASSLIRERSTDTQYF
TGTGCCAGCAGCTTAATAAGGGAGAGAAGCACAGATACGCAGTATTTT
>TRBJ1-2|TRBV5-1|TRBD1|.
CASSRGTGVGYTF
TGCGCCAGCAGCAGGGGGACAGGGGTTGGCTACACCTTC
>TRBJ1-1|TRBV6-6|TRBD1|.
CASSGDSGAFF
TGTGCCAGCAGCGGGGACAGTGGCGCTTTCTTT
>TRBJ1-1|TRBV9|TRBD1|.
CASSVGAGGSNTEAFF
TGTGCCAGCAGCGTAGGGGCAGGGGGCTCTAACACTGAAGCTTTCTTT
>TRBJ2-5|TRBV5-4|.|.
CASSLGGQPQETQYF
TGTGCCAGCAGCTTGGGCGGCCAGCCCCAAGAGACCCAGTACTTC